Listed below are T cell receptor beta chains from one sample, sequenced in a study of blood T cell repertoires in COVID-19. Libraries were prepared by immunoSEQ multiplex PCR; TCRdb keeps only in-frame clonotypes and omits some of them. The profile covers roughly 400,000 clones, with about 92% appearing a single time and under 0.7% taken by the ten largest. Source material: PBMCs or T cells enriched from blood (not recorded which). The origin of the receptors is a man between 18 and 35 years old who had recovered from COVID-19. The CDR3 runs from the conserved cysteine through the conserved F or W. A D gene is named only where the DNA matches it firmly. The size entry is marked missing in some rows and otherwise reads once, few, many or a size class.

>TRBV27|NA|TRBJ1-1|TRBD1
CASSPLRTGGLNTEAFF
TGTGCCAGCAGTCCCCTTAGGACAGGGGGACTGAACACTGAAGCTTTCTTT
>TRBV9|once|TRBJ1-1|TRBD1
CASSDGTANTEAFF
TGTGCCAGCAGCGATGGGACAGCTAACACTGAAGCTTTCTTT
>TRBV9|NA|TRBJ1-3|TRBD1
CASSGETGDSGNTIYF
TGTGCCAGCAGCGGAGAGACAGGGGACTCTGGAAACACCATATATTTT
>TRBV2|NA|TRBJ1-2|TRBD1
CASSERTLGGDRPIGYGYTF
TGTGCCAGCAGTGAAAGAACCTTGGGAGGGGACAGGCCTATTGGCTATGGCTACACCTTC
>TRBV11-2|NA|TRBJ1-6|NA
CASSLWGTDNSPLHF
TGTGCCAGCAGCTTATGGGGGACTGATAATTCACCCCTCCACTTT
>TRBV5-1|NA|TRBJ1-6|TRBD1
CASSPGQGGNSPLHF
TGCGCCAGCAGCCCAGGACAGGGAGGGAATTCACCCCTCCACTTT
>TRBV28|NA|TRBJ1-2|TRBD1
CASIGGQGYMDYGYTF
TGTGCCAGCATCGGAGGACAGGGGTATATGGACTATGGCTACACCTTC
>TRBV5-5|NA|TRBJ1-4|NA
CASSPLAGVNEKLFF
TGTGCCAGCAGCCCTCTGGCAGGGGTAAATGAAAAACTGTTTTTT
>TRBV7-9|NA|TRBJ1-4|NA
CASKQGRSNEKLFF
TGTGCCAGCAAGCAAGGCCGGAGCAATGAAAAACTGTTTTTT
>TRBV14|NA|TRBJ2-3|TRBD1
CASRLMPGTDPDTQYF
TGTGCCAGCAGATTAATGCCCGGGACAGATCCAGATACGCAGTATTTT
>TRBV7-8|NA|TRBJ1-1|NA
CASTIIGEIEAFF
TGTGCCAGCACCATTATAGGGGAAATTGAAGCTTTCTTT
>TRBV5-1|NA|TRBJ2-3|NA
CASSLNGYSDTQYF
TGCGCCAGCAGCTTGAACGGTTATTCAGATACGCAGTATTTT
>TRBV18|NA|TRBJ1-2|NA
CASSPGRGYTF
TGTGCCAGCTCACCGGGCAGAGGCTACACCTTC
>TRBV24-1|NA|TRBJ1-1|NA
CATSDLLPSRTEAFF
TGTGCCACCAGTGATTTGTTGCCGAGTCGAACTGAAGCTTTCTTT
>TRBV7-6|NA|TRBJ1-2|TRBD1
CASSPAGRGYKVGYTF
TGTGCCAGCAGCCCGGCCGGCAGGGGGTATAAGGTTGGCTACACCTTC
>TRBV3-1/TRBV3-2|few|TRBJ2-2|NA
CASSPLQENTGELFF
TGTGCCAGCAGCCCCCTTCAGGAGAACACCGGGGAGCTGTTTTTT
>TRBV19|NA|TRBJ1-1|TRBD1
CASSIRAGQGNTEAFF
TGTGCCAGTAGTATAAGGGCAGGACAGGGGAACACTGAAGCTTTCTTT
>TRBV19|NA|TRBJ1-2|NA
CASSIIRMETNYGYTF
TGTGCCAGTAGTATCATCCGTATGGAGACTAACTATGGCTACACCTTC
>TRBV7-2|NA|TRBJ1-2|NA
CASSSIQGWGGYTF
TGTGCCAGCAGCTCTATACAGGGATGGGGTGGCTACACCTTC
>TRBV19|NA|TRBJ2-3|NA
CASSIGPGDTDTQYF
TGTGCCAGTAGTATCGGCCCCGGAGATACAGATACGCAGTATTTT
>TRBV5-1|NA|TRBJ1-4|NA
CASSRRLGTNEKLFF
TGCGCCAGCAGCAGGAGGTTGGGGACTAATGAAAAACTGTTTTTT
>TRBV11-3|once|TRBJ2-7|TRBD2
CASSPTGLAGSYEQYF
TGTGCCAGCAGCCCTACTGGACTAGCGGGGTCCTACGAGCAGTACTTC
>TRBV28|NA|TRBJ1-5|NA
CASSFVTGNQPQHF
TGTGCCAGCAGTTTCGTCACAGGTAATCAGCCCCAGCATTTT
>TRBV20-1|NA|TRBJ2-3|TRBD2
CSASGRSGGRRTSTDTQYF
TGCAGTGCTAGTGGAAGAAGCGGGGGGCGAAGAACTAGCACAGATACGCAGTATTTT
>TRBV18|once|TRBJ1-5|TRBD1
CASSPRGPGNQPQHF
TGTGCCAGCTCACCAAGGGGGCCGGGTAATCAGCCCCAGCATTTT
>TRBV27|NA|TRBJ2-7|TRBD2
CASSLRLAGGDEQYF
TGTGCCAGCAGTTTGAGGCTAGCGGGAGGGGACGAGCAGTACTTC
>TRBV13|NA|TRBJ1-3|NA
CASSLAGISGNTIYF
TGTGCCAGCAGCTTAGCGGGTATCTCTGGAAACACCATATATTTT
>TRBV5-8|NA|TRBJ2-3|TRBD1
CASSFTQGVDTQYF
TGTGCCAGCAGCTTTACACAGGGGGTAGATACGCAGTATTTT
>TRBV11-2|NA|TRBJ2-1|TRBD2
CASSLELAGGNEQFF
TGTGCCAGCAGCTTAGAACTAGCGGGGGGCAATGAGCAGTTCTTC
>TRBV27|NA|TRBJ2-1|NA
CASSLNLLDEQFF
TGTGCCAGCAGCCTTAATCTTCTCGATGAGCAGTTCTTC
>TRBV19|NA|TRBJ1-5|TRBD1
CASTGTAYSNQPQHF
TGTGCCAGTACAGGGACAGCATATAGCAATCAGCCCCAGCATTTT
>TRBV24-1|NA|TRBJ1-1|NA
CATSDTGGTEAFF
TGTGCCACCAGTGACACCGGTGGCACTGAAGCTTTCTTT
>TRBV7-6|NA|TRBJ1-5|TRBD1
CASSLGRGRSNQPQHF
TGTGCCAGCAGCTTAGGCAGGGGGCGAAGCAATCAGCCCCAGCATTTT
>TRBV7-3|once|TRBJ2-1|NA
CASSLTGRGTYNEQFF
TGTGCCAGCAGCTTAACGGGGCGGGGAACTTACAATGAGCAGTTCTTC
>TRBV3-1/TRBV3-2|once|TRBJ2-5|NA
CASSHGWEQETQYF
TGTGCCAGCAGCCATGGGTGGGAGCAAGAGACCCAGTACTTC
>TRBV6-1|NA|TRBJ1-1|TRBD1
CASSETGGLGEAFF
TGTGCCAGCAGTGAAACAGGGGGATTGGGTGAAGCTTTCTTT
>TRBV6-1|few|TRBJ2-6|TRBD2
CASSATSGRWSGANVLTF
TGTGCCAGCAGTGCGACTAGCGGGAGGTGGTCTGGGGCCAACGTCCTGACTTTC
>TRBV23-1|NA|TRBJ1-5|NA
CASSQSGRDSNQPQHF
TGCGCCAGCAGTCAATCGGGCAGGGATAGCAATCAGCCCCAGCATTTT
>TRBV5-5|NA|TRBJ2-7|NA
CASSLGENYEQYF
TGTGCCAGCAGCTTGGGGGAGAACTACGAGCAGTACTTC
>TRBV19|NA|TRBJ2-7|TRBD2
CASSMTTSGSSYEQYF
TGTGCCAGTAGTATGACCACTAGCGGGAGCTCCTACGAGCAGTACTTC
>TRBV28|NA|TRBJ2-1|TRBD2
CATRRIAGVIPHNEQFF
TGTGCCACCCGCCGGATAGCGGGAGTAATTCCTCACAATGAGCAGTTCTTC
>TRBV5-4|NA|TRBJ2-3|NA
CASKLEGTDTQYF
TGTGCCAGCAAGTTGGAGGGCACAGATACGCAGTATTTT
>TRBV3-1/TRBV3-2|NA|TRBJ2-5|TRBD2
CASSQDRPGTSGQETQYF
TGTGCCAGCAGCCAAGATCGCCCCGGGACTAGCGGACAAGAGACCCAGTACTTC